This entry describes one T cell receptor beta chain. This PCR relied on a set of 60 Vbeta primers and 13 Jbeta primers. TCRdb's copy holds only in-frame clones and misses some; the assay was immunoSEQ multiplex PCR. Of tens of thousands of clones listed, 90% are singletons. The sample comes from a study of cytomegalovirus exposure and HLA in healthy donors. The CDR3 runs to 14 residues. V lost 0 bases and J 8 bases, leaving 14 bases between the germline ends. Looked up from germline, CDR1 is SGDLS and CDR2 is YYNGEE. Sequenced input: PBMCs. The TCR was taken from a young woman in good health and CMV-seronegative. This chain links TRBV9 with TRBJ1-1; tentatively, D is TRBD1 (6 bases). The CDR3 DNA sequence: TGTGCCAGCAGCGTAGCTCTCGAGGGGGAAGAAGCTTTCTTT. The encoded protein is CASSVALEGEEAFF.